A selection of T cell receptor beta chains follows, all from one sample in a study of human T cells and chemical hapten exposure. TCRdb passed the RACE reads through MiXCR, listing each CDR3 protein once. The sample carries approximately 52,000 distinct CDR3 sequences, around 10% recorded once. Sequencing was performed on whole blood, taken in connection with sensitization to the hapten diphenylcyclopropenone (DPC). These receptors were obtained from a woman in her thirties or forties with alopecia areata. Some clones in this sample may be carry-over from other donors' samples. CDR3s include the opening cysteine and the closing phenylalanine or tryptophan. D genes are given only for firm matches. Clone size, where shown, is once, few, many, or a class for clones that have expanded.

cdr3_aa: CASSVRGTSSYNEQFF; cdr3_nt: TGTGCCAGCAGCGTAAGAGGGACCAGCTCCTACAATGAGCAGTTCTTC; j_call: TRBJ2-1; d_call: -; v_call: TRBV9; clone_size: many
cdr3_aa: CAWSVHRPKPNF; cdr3_nt: TGTGCCTGGAGTGTACATAGGCCGAAGCCCAATTTT; j_call: TRBJ1-5; d_call: -; v_call: TRBV30; clone_size: few
cdr3_aa: CASQGGLDEKLFF; cdr3_nt: TGTGCCAGTCAAGGGGGGCTCGATGAAAAACTGTTTTTT; j_call: TRBJ1-4; d_call: -; v_call: TRBV28; clone_size: many
cdr3_aa: CASSSYIRDTQYF; cdr3_nt: TGTGCCAGCAGCTCCTATATTAGGGATACGCAGTATTTT; j_call: TRBJ2-3; d_call: -; v_call: TRBV7-9; clone_size: -
cdr3_aa: CASSPRQDNEQFF; cdr3_nt: TGTGCCAGCTCACCCCGACAGGACAATGAGCAGTTCTTC; j_call: TRBJ2-1; d_call: -; v_call: TRBV18; clone_size: few
cdr3_aa: CASSARQGHQQPQHF; cdr3_nt: TGTGCCAGCAGTGCCCGCCAAGGGCATCAGCAGCCCCAGCATTTT; j_call: TRBJ1-5; d_call: -; v_call: TRBV6-5; clone_size: -
cdr3_aa: CASSDSPGQGTAGGTQYF; cdr3_nt: TGTGCCAGCAGTGACTCTCCGGGACAGGGGACAGCGGGGGGTACGCAGTATTTT; j_call: TRBJ2-3; d_call: -; v_call: TRBV28; clone_size: few
cdr3_aa: CASSEGPYRGEQYF; cdr3_nt: TGTGCCAGTAGCGAGGGCCCCTACCGAGGGGAGCAGTACTTC; j_call: TRBJ2-7; d_call: -; v_call: TRBV19; clone_size: few
cdr3_aa: CASSLYSGPQHF; cdr3_nt: TGTGCCAGCAGTCTGTATTCGGGGCCCCAGCATTTT; j_call: TRBJ1-5; d_call: -; v_call: TRBV2; clone_size: few
cdr3_aa: CASSLGQGGPSYF; cdr3_nt: TGTGCCAGCAGTTTAGGGCAGGGGGGCCCATCGTACTTC; j_call: TRBJ2-5; d_call: -; v_call: TRBV28; clone_size: -
cdr3_aa: CASSLSKGPGYF; cdr3_nt: TGTGCCAGCAGTTTATCTAAGGGGCCCGGGTACTTC; j_call: TRBJ2-7; d_call: -; v_call: TRBV28; clone_size: -
cdr3_aa: CASSLGEAHGYTF; cdr3_nt: TGTGCCAGCAGCTTGGGGGAAGCACATGGCTACACCTTC; j_call: TRBJ1-2; d_call: -; v_call: TRBV7-9; clone_size: many
cdr3_aa: CASSLPGLNYEQYF; cdr3_nt: TGTGCCAGCAGCTTGCCGGGACTAAACTACGAGCAGTACTTC; j_call: TRBJ2-7; d_call: TRBD2; v_call: TRBV5-4; clone_size: many
cdr3_aa: CASSGTTSATYEQYF; cdr3_nt: TGCGCCAGCAGCGGGACGACTAGCGCCACCTACGAGCAGTACTTC; j_call: TRBJ2-7; d_call: TRBD2; v_call: TRBV5-1; clone_size: few
cdr3_aa: CASSHEISTDTQYF; cdr3_nt: TGTGCCAGCAGCCACGAGATTAGCACAGATACGCAGTATTTT; j_call: TRBJ2-3; d_call: -; v_call: TRBV14; clone_size: few
cdr3_aa: CASSQAGSTYF; cdr3_nt: TGTGCCAGCAGCCAGGCTGGCAGCACGTACTTC; j_call: TRBJ2-7; d_call: -; v_call: TRBV3-1; clone_size: few
cdr3_aa: CASSLDDGSFNSPLHF; cdr3_nt: TGTGCCAGCAGCTTAGACGACGGCTCCTTTAATTCACCCCTCCACTTT; j_call: TRBJ1-6; d_call: -; v_call: TRBV7-8; clone_size: many
cdr3_aa: CASSFQSNEQFF; cdr3_nt: TGCGCCAGCAGCTTTCAAAGTAATGAGCAGTTCTTC; j_call: TRBJ2-1; d_call: -; v_call: TRBV5-1; clone_size: -
cdr3_aa: CASSLVTGGSNQPQHF; cdr3_nt: TGTGCCAGCAGCTTGGTTACAGGCGGGAGCAATCAGCCCCAGCATTTT; j_call: TRBJ1-5; d_call: -; v_call: TRBV5-5; clone_size: -
cdr3_aa: CASSRGTEAFF; cdr3_nt: TGCGCCAGCAGTCGGGGCACTGAAGCTTTCTTT; j_call: TRBJ1-1; d_call: -; v_call: TRBV23-1; clone_size: many
cdr3_aa: CASSPDNSPLHF; cdr3_nt: TGTGCCAGCAGCCCCGATAATTCACCCCTCCACTTT; j_call: TRBJ1-6; d_call: -; v_call: TRBV11-2; clone_size: many
cdr3_aa: CASIEGTNTGELFF; cdr3_nt: TGCGCCAGCATTGAAGGGACGAACACCGGGGAGCTGTTTTTT; j_call: TRBJ2-2; d_call: -; v_call: TRBV5-1; clone_size: few